This T cell receptor (beta chain) stems from a study of shared clonotypes between healthy human individuals. Germline CDR1 LNHDA, CDR2 SQIVND (reference sequence). The trim removed 1 base at V and 3 bases at J, leaving 4 bases unmatched. This CDR3 is built from 15 residues. In the sorted-subset replicate PCRs, 200 ng DNA, 25,000 to 35,000 T cell genomes, was used. The method was immunoSEQ multiplex PCR; TCRdb's version includes in-frame clones alone and lacks a portion of them. Among 300,000 to 400,000 clones listed, around four fifths were seen once. Study observations and caveats: Naive subsets, compared against memory subsets, generally had larger estimated richness values. With several donors compared, around 5% of naive CD4 clonotypes were shared.

Remarks on this clone: Its target is unknown. The sample holds other DNA sequences that translate to the same CDR3.

The clonotype comes from a man younger than 40 in good health. This sequence joins TRBV19 and TRBJ2-7; 9 nucleotides match TRBD1. Sequenced material: memory CD4+ T cells sorted from blood. As to subset: CD45RA-negative fraction. The CDR3 sequence: CASSIAGTGNYEQYF. The CDR3 DNA follows: TGTGCCAGTAGTATAGCCGGGACAGGGAACTACGAGCAGTACTTC.